The source of this TCR beta chain is a study of Ad26.COV2.S vaccination and SARS-CoV-2 variants. Trimming took off 0 bases at V and 8 bases at J, with 11 bases between the two ends. Looked up from germline, CDR1 is SGHDT and CDR2 is YYEEEE. The CDR3 spans 13 residues. Regarding treatment: around 19 received Ad26.COV2.S at low or high dose, single or two shots; roughly five received placebo; per-sample allocation not given. The study sampled participants on day 63 after the first vaccine or placebo injection. Repertoires were generated with immunoSEQ multiplex PCR, while TCRdb's copy carries only in-frame clones and drops some. Of about 680,000 clones in the sample, about 89% were seen once.

The rearrangement joins TRBV5-6 to TRBJ1-2; D gene ambiguous. This TCR derives from a person aged 18-65 years who received the Ad26.COV2.S COVID-19 vaccine or a placebo. Sample: peripheral blood, taken in a trial of Ad26.COV2.S vaccine versus placebo. The CDR3: CASSLEPTGGYTF. Here the CDR3 DNA reads TGTGCCAGCAGCTTGGAACCCACGGGGGGCTACACCTTC.